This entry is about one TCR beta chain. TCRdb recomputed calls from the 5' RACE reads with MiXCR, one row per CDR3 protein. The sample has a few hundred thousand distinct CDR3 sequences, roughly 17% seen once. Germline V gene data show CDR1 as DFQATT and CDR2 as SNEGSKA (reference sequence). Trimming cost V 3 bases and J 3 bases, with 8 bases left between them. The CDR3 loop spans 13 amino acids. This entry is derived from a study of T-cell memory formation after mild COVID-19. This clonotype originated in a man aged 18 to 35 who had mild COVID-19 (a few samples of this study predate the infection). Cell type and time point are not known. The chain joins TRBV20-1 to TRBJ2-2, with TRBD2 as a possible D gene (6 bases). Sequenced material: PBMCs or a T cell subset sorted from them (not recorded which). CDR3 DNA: TGCAGTGCTAGTGGGACTCACACCGGGGAGCTGTTTTTT. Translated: CSASGTHTGELFF.